This T cell receptor (beta chain) came from a study of T-cell reconstitution after alpha-beta-depleted transplantation in children. Study-level points and caveats: Several hundred rapidly expanded clones from non-depleted graft cells reportedly supplied alpha-beta T cells about two months post-transplant. Recipient T cells and thymic progenitors that survived were the source of the high TCRbeta diversity seen at day 60 in some patients. From newly produced T cells came most of the T-cell counts and diversity one year after transplant.

The CDR3 is 19 amino acids. Germline V gene data show CDR1 as MDHEN and CDR2 as SYDVKM. Trimming at V came to 6 bases and at J to 4 bases, leaving 15 bases not matched to a gene. Unique molecular identifiers were incorporated into the prepared TCRbeta library. TCRdb re-called the PCR reads with MiXCR, one entry per CDR3 protein. This sample yields around 490,000 distinct CDR3 sequences, of which about an eighth are seen a single time; around 15% belongs to the top ten. Notes on this clonotype: Its antigen is unidentified.

The TCR was taken from a female patient aged 2 to 10 who had a stem cell transplant for aplastic anemia, so the T cells may come from the graft donor. The sequencing here drew on PBMCs, mostly from graft donor cells, taken 180 days after TCRalphabeta/CD19-depleted stem cell transplant. The genes are TRBV28 and TRBJ2-2; the match to TRBD2 covers 12 bases. The DNA for the CDR3 is TGTGCCAGCAGAGGGGGGGTGCTAGCGGGAGGGCGAAGCACCGGGGAGCTGTTTTTT. Translating it yields CASRGGVLAGGRSTGELFF.